This is a list of T cell receptor beta chains from one sample in a study of PD-1 blockade in classical Hodgkin lymphoma. Profiled with immunoSEQ multiplex PCR; TCRdb holds only in-frame clones, not every one. The data hold 14,000 to 15,000 clones, with roughly nine tenths observed a single time. The sample comprised CD8+ T cells from blood. Receptor source: a human donor with classical Hodgkin lymphoma. The conserved cysteine and the conserved F or W are not part of the CDR3 here.

TRBV12-5	ASGSWGTSGRAYEQF
TRBV7-9	ASSLAGGNEQF
TRBV5-1	ASSLGQGGTTEAF
TRBV28	ASSPDRGASSYNEQF
TRBV21-1	ASSNHREGALLPNTEAF
TRBV29-1	SVVKASARNEQF
TRBV23-1	ASSQFSDSDESSYEQY
TRBV7-2	ASSRLREIKETQY
TRBV27	ASSLGELYEQY
TRBV14	ASSRRQSNSYEQY
TRBV19	ASSALGGSNTEAF
TRBV20-1	SAVYNEQF
TRBV5-1	ASSASGQVFSNEQF
TRBV4-1	ASSPREVTEAF
TRBV2	ASSAASRVF
TRBV7-9	ASSRRTQNTGELF
TRBV6-5	ASRTGQGGTDTQY
TRBV27	ASSSLETENQPQH
TRBV6-1	ASTERNLFYEQY
TRBV12-5	ASGSISGRVNPDTQY
TRBV6-5	ASSLLAPEGHEQY
TRBV7-9	ASSLGQGRDEQF
TRBV4-1	ASSQVLAGELGTDTQY
TRBV19	ASSTGGGSGETQY
TRBV6-5	ASSSQNTEAF
TRBV6-4	ASSELAGGSPIEQF
TRBV29-1	SAVGGDGSGYT
TRBV5-4	ASSLDARSGNTIY
TRBV19	ASSGDDRAGGTDTQY
TRBV28	ASRLAGDWGTQY
TRBV28	ASTLGSTGELF
TRBV11-2	ASSLGDVGYQETQY
TRBV10-3	AISEPRDSGDTQY
TRBV4-1	ASSKNYLTEQF
TRBV19	ASRPRDSFSYNEQF
TRBV28	ASSSTGVTGVGTQY
TRBV7-3	ASSPLGLENTGELF
TRBV6-5	ASRSRVRDTGELF
TRBV7-9	ASTLGVGTEAF
TRBV18	ASSPISGEGNEQF
TRBV5-1	ASSPVGDTGELF
TRBV11-2	ASSVGLAGEEQY
TRBV19	ASSMVGDGYT
TRBV7-8	ASSWGLAGNQETQY
TRBV4-1	ASSLRTGRDAF
TRBV10-3	ASRRGRALRTDTQY
TRBV27	ASRFTQGSEQY
TRBV7-6	ASSLAGGTGGTEAF
TRBV7-9	ASSGGAYNEQF
TRBV28	ASSPPVGGGQETQY
TRBV4-1	ASSQGLPSSGNTIY
TRBV19	ASSIGGLAGRYLGTDTQY
TRBV28	ASSLRTSDSYEQY
TRBV7-9	ASSLLSGLRDETQY
TRBV19	ASRTENTGELF
TRBV5-1	ASSFPPGTGTMEGYT
TRBV28	ASSPIEAYSSSYNEQF
TRBV29-1	SVDPSGGYNEQF
TRBV4-1	ASSQDSGSNQPQH
TRBV2	ASRRTSGRGETQY